What follows describes a single T cell receptor (beta chain). Its antigen is as yet unknown. An end of the junction differs from the germline gene, which may be a read error. The data are from a study of Tregs in tolerant kidney transplant recipients. Unstimulated regulatory T cells (CD4+CD25+CD127-), CD4+CD25- non-regulatory cells, CD4 and CD8 cells were FACS-sorted from thawed PBMCs. Broader study findings: The small number of patients limits these findings pending further validation. Activated donor B cell expansion appeared to reveal the most relevant donor-specific TCRbeta repertoire.

Profiled with immunoSEQ multiplex PCR; TCRdb holds only in-frame clones, not every one. The data contain 110,000 or so clones, roughly 92% of them singletons. CDR1 is SSHAT, CDR2 FNYEAQ, per germline (reference sequence). The CDR3 is 15 amino acids. The sequencing input was CD4+ T cells from blood. The TCR sequence derives from a human donor in good health. V is TRBV7-7 and J is TRBJ2-5; 9 nucleotides align to TRBD1. CDR3 residues: CASSKGQGRAETQYF. The CDR3 DNA follows: TGTGCTAGCAGCAAAGGACAGGGGCGAGCGGAGACCCAGTACTTC.